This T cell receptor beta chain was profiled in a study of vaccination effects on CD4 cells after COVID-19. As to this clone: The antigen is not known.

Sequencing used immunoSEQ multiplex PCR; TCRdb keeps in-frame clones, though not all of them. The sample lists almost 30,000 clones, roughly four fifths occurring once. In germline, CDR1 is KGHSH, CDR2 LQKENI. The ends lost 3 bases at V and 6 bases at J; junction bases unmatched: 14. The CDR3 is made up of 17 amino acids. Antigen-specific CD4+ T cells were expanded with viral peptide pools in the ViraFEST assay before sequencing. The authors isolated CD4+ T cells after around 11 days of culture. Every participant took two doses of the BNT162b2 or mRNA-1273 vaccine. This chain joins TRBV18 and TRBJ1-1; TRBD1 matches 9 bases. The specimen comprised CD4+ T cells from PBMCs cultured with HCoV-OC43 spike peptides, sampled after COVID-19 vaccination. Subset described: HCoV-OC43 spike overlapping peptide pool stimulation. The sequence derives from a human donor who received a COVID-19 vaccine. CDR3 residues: CASSPNGDRVIFAEAFF. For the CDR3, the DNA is TGTGCCAGCTCACCGAACGGGGACAGGGTAATTTTCGCTGAAGCTTTCTTT.